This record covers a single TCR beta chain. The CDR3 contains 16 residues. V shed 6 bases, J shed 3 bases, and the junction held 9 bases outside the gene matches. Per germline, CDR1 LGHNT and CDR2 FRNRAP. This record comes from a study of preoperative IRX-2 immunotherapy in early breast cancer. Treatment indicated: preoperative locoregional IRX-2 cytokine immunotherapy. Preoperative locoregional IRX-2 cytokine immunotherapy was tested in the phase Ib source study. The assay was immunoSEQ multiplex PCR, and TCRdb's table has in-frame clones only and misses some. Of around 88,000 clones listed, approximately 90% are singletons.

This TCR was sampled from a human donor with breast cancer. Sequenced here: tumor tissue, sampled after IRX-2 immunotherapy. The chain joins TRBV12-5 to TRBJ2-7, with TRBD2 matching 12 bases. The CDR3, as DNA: TGTGCTAGTGGCCCCATAAGGACTAGCGGGATCTACGAGCAGTACTTC. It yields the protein CASGPIRTSGIYEQYF.